One and the same sample provided the 9 T cell receptor beta chains below, sequenced in a study of beta chain features in type 1 diabetes. All of the isolated RNA was reverse transcribed, so expressed TCRB transcripts were sequenced. The data were produced by immunoSEQ multiplex PCR, yet TCRdb's version contains in-frame clones alone and is incomplete. The sample yields under 300,000 clones, under 8.5% seen once. Sequencing was performed on central memory CD4+ T cells from blood. Receptors were obtained from a young woman in good health.

The V call is TRBV11-2, the J call TRBJ1-2, with D hard to call. This CDR3 contains 16 residues. Germline V gives CDR1 SGHAT, CDR2 FQNNGV. The V end was cut by 6 bases, the J end by 7 bases, with 24 bases between. The CDR3: CASRKVGGTALSGYTF. The CDR3 DNA is TGTGCCAGCAGGAAAGTGGGAGGAACGGCTCTGAGTGGCTACACCTTC. The whole variable domain, filled in from reference TRBV11-2 and TRBJ1-2, reads EAGVAQSPRYKIIEKRQSVAFWCNPISGHATLYWYQQILGQGPKLLIQFQNNGVVDDSQLPKDRFSAERLKGVDSTLKIQPAKLEDSAVYLCASRKVGGTALSGYTFGSGTRLTVV.

J is TRBJ2-3 and V is TRBV6-1; D unresolved. The CDR3 is 13 residues long. Trimming pared 8 bases from V and 4 bases from J, leaving 13 bases between. Germline lookup yields CDR1 MNHNS and CDR2 SASEGT. Here the CDR3 reads CASRIPMADTQYF. DNA for the CDR3: TGTGCCAGCCGCATACCGATGGCAGATACGCAGTATTTT.

This clone was detected a few times. The chain uses TRBV4-2 and TRBJ1-2, with 10 bases aligning to TRBD1. V trimming: 3 bases; J trimming: 7 bases; junction bases outside the gene matches: 14. Germline CDR1 reads LGHNA; CDR2 reads YNFKEQ. CDR3 length: 17 amino acids. The DNA for the CDR3 is TGTGCCAGCAGCCACCTCGAGCCCCCGGGACAGGGGACTGGCTACACCTTC. This encodes CASSHLEPPGQGTGYTF.

V usage is TRBV6-6 and J usage is TRBJ2-1; perhaps TRBD1 as D (5 bases). The germline CDR1 and CDR2 sequences are MNHNY and SVGAGI (reference sequence). V was shortened by 7 bases and J by 7 bases, with 23 bases between the two germline ends. This CDR3 spans 16 amino acids. CDR3 in DNA: TGTGCCAGCACCCAGACAGCACGGATCGGAGAGAATGAGCAGTTCTTC. Translating it yields CASTQTARIGENEQFF.

The rearrangement joins TRBV7-2 to TRBJ1-6; TRBD1 is a possible D gene (5 bases). Trimming removed 3 bases at V and 1 base at J, with 10 bases between. The CDR3 runs 16 residues. CDR1 is SGHTA and CDR2 is FQGNSA in the germline V gene. CDR3 bases: TGTGCCAGCAGCTTGTCAGGGAATTCCTATAATTCACCCCTCCACTTT. As protein: CASSLSGNSYNSPLHF.

The chain uses TRBV30 and TRBJ2-7; 9 nucleotides align to TRBD2. The ends lost 0 bases at V and 6 bases at J; junction bases unmatched: 24. This CDR3 has 20 residues. In germline, CDR1 is GTSNPN, CDR2 SVGIG (reference sequence). The CDR3 spells CAWSVGWGRAPGTSTGEQYF. CDR3 sequence (DNA): TGTGCCTGGAGTGTTGGCTGGGGGAGAGCGCCCGGGACTAGCACAGGCGAGCAGTACTTC. The whole variable domain, filled in from reference TRBV30 and TRBJ2-7, reads SQTIHQWPATLVQPVGSPLSLECTVEGTSNPNLYWYRQAAGRGLQLLFYSVGIGQISSEVPQNLSASRPQDRQFILSSKKLLLSDSGFYLCAWSVGWGRAPGTSTGEQYFGPGTRLTVT.

This clone was picked up a small number of times. The V gene is TRBV7-2, the J gene TRBJ1-5; no firm D call. In germline, CDR1 is SGHTA, CDR2 FQGNSA. V was trimmed by 5 bases and J by 4 bases, leaving 18 bases between them. The CDR3 has 16 amino acids. CDR3 sequence: CASSHSNVLGNQPQHF. CDR3 DNA sequence: TGTGCCAGCAGCCACAGCAACGTCCTCGGTAATCAGCCCCAGCATTTT.

This clone was observed a few times. The DNA of the CDR3 is TGTGCCAGCAGAAAATACGCAGGGGGAGGTCAGCCCCAGCATTTT. It codes for CASRKYAGGGQPQHF. The J gene is TRBJ1-5, the V gene TRBV6-5; 7 nucleotides match TRBD1. Germline V CDR1 and CDR2: MNHEY, SVGAGI. V lost 6 bases, J lost 6 bases, and 11 bases stayed unmatched. The CDR3 sequence is 15 residues long.

This clone was seen ten or more times. The rearrangement links TRBV5-6 to TRBJ1-2, with 8 bases fitting TRBD1. Germline V lookup: CDR1 SGHDT, CDR2 YYEEEE. The CDR3 totals 15 residues. The ends lost 1 base at V and 3 bases at J; junction bases unmatched: 5. CDR3 nucleotides: TGTGCCAGCAGCTTGCCGGGACAGGTGGACTATGGCTACACCTTC. Amino acids: CASSLPGQVDYGYTF.